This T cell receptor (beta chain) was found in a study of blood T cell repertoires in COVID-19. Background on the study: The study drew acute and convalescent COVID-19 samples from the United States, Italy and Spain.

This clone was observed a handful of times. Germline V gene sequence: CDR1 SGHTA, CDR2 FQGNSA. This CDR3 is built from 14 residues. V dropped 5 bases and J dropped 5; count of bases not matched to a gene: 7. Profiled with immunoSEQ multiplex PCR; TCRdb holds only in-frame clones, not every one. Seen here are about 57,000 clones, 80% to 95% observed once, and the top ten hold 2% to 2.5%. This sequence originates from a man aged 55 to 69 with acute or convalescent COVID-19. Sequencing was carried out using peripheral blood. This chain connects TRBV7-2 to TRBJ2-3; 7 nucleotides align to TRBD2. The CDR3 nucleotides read TGTGCCAGCAGCGGGGGGAGGGCCGGAGATACGCAGTATTTT. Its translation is CASSGGRAGDTQYF.